This TCR beta chain was identified during a study of regulatory T cells in long-lasting Graves disease. Time point indicated: newly diagnosed GD, antithyroid drugs for less than 3 months. After RNA was extracted from PBMCs, the TCR library was made from it. The collection involved drawing around 10 milliliters of peripheral blood into EDTA tubes. CDR3 regions were amplified by Arm-PCR using iRepertoire HTBI primers to build TCR beta libraries. MiXCR was run by TCRdb on the multiplex PCR reads, yielding one entry per CDR3 protein. This sample has roughly 500,000 distinct CDR3 sequences, with 13% found just once. V was clipped by 2 bases and J by 0 bases; unmatched bases: 3. The CDR3 is 14 residues long. Germline V gives CDR1 DFQATT, CDR2 SNEGSKA (reference sequence). In this sample, this clonotype turned up many times. This sample also appeared in a second study, on T cells in Graves' hyperthyroidism and ophthalmopathy. Turning to that study: Patients with uncontrolled infections, other autoimmune diseases, pregnancy or lactation were excluded. Ophthalmopathy got predicted by the model a median about six months before its onset.

The sequence was collected from a man in his thirties or forties with Graves disease. This specimen was peripheral blood mononuclear cells (PBMCs), taken at new diagnosis, from a patient treated with antithyroid drugs. V and J are TRBV20-1 and TRBJ1-1; 7 bases fit TRBD1. DNA of the CDR3: TGCAGTGCTAGAAAGGGGGCAATGAACACTGAAGCTTTCTTT. Translated, it gives CSARKGAMNTEAFF.